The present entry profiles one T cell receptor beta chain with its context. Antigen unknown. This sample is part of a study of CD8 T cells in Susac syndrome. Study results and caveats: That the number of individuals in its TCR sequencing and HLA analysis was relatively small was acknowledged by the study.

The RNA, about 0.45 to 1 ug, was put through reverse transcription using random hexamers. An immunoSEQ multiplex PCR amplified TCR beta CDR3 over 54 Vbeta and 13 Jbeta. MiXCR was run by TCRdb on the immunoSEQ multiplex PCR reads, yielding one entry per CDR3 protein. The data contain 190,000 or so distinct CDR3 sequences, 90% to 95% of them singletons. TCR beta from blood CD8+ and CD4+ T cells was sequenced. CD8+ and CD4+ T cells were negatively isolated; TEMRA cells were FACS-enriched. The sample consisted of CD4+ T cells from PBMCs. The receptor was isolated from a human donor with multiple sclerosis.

As DNA, the CDR3 is TGTGCCTGGAGTGTACGAGGCTCTGGAAACACCATATATTTT. It encodes CAWSVRGSGNTIYF. This chain links TRBV30 with TRBJ1-3; D uncertain. This CDR3 has 14 amino acids. Germline CDR1 and CDR2: GTSNPN and SVGIG (reference sequence). Trimming pared 0 bases from V and 0 bases from J, leaving 6 bases between.